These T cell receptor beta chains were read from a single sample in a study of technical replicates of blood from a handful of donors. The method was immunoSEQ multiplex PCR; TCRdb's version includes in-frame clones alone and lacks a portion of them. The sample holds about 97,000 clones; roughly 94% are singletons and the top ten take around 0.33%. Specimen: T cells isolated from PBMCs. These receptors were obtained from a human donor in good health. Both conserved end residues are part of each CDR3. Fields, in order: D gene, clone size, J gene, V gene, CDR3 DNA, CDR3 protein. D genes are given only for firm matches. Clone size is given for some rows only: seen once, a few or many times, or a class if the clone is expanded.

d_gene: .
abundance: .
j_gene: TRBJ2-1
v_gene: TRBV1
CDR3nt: TGCACCAGCAGCCAAGAGGGACTAGGCCTTGCCCGGGAGCAGTTCTTC
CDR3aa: CTSSQEGLGLAREQFF

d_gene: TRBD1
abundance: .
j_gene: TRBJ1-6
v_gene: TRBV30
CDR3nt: TGTGCCTGGAGTCGGGGGACAGGCGTCAATAATTCACCCCTCCACTTT
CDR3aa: CAWSRGTGVNNSPLHF

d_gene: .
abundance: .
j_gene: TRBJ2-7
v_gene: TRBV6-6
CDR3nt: TGTGCCAGCAAGAAACAGGGTAGGCCCTACGAGCAGTACTTC
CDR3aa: CASKKQGRPYEQYF

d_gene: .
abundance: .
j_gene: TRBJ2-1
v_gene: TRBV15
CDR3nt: TGTGCCACCAGCAGAGATCTTCGAGTTTGGTACAATGAGCAGTTCTTC
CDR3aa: CATSRDLRVWYNEQFF

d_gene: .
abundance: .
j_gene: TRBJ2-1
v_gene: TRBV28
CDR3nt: TGTGCCAGCATATCGCCTGGGGACAAGAATGAGCAGTTCTTC
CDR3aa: CASISPGDKNEQFF

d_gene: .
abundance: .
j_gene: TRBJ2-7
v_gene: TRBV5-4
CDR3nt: TGTGCCAGCAGCTTGGACCAGGTACGTGAGCAGTACTTC
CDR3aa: CASSLDQVREQYF

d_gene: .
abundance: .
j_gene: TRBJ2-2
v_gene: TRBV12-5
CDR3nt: TGTGCTAGTGGTTCCCGAGCTTCGAACACCGGGGAGCTGTTTTTT
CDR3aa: CASGSRASNTGELFF

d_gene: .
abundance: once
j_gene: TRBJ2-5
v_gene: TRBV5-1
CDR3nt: TGCGCCAGCAGCTTGGCACGGGAGACCCAGTACTTC
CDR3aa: CASSLARETQYF

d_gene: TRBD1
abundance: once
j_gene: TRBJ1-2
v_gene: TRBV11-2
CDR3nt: TGTGCCAGCAGCCCCGGCCCCGGGACAGGAGTTTCTAACTATGGCTACACCTTC
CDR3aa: CASSPGPGTGVSNYGYTF

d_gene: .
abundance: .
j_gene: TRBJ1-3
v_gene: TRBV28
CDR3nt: TGTGCCAGCAGTGCCCCAATCGGGATCAGAGGTGACACCATATATTTT
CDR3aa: CASSAPIGIRGDTIYF

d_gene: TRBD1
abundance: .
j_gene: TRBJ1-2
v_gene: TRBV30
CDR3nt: TGTGGGCTGGAGGAGGGGGCGCGGGCCTATGGCTACACCTTC
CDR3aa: CGLEEGARAYGYTF

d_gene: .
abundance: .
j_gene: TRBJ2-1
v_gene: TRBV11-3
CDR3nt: TGTGCCAGCAGCCAGGGCTACAATGAGCAGTTCTTC
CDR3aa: CASSQGYNEQFF

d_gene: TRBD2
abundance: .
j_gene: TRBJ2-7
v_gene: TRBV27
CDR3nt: TGTGCCAGCAGAGATGTAGCGGGAGAGAAGAACGAGCAGTACTTC
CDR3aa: CASRDVAGEKNEQYF

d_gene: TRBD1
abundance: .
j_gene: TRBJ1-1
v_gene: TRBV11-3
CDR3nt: TGTGCCAGCAGCCCTTCGGGACAGATGAACACTGAAGCTTTCTTT
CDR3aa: CASSPSGQMNTEAFF

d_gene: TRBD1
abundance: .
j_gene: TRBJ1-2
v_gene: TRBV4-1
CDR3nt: TGCGCCAGCAGCCAAGGAACCGGGACAGGGGGTCGGGGCTATGGCTACACCTTC
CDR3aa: CASSQGTGTGGRGYGYTF

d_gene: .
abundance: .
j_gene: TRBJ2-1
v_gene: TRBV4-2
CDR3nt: TGTGCCAGCAGCCAACTAGGGGACTACAATGAGCAGTTCTTC
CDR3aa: CASSQLGDYNEQFF

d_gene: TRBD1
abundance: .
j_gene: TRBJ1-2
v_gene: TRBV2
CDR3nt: TGTGCCAGCAGTGAACGGACAGGGGGCGCCTATGGCTACACCTTC
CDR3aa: CASSERTGGAYGYTF

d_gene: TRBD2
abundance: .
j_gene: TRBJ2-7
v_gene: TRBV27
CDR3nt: TGTGCCAGCAGTTTACTATTAGCGGGAGGGCCGGGAGAGCAGTACTTC
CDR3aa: CASSLLLAGGPGEQYF

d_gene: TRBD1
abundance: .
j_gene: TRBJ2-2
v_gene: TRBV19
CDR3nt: TGTGCCAGTAGCCCGGAGACATGGACAGGTAACACCGGGGAGCTGTTTTTT
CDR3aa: CASSPETWTGNTGELFF

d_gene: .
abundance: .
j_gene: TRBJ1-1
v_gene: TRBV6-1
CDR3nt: TGTGCCAGCAGTGAAGCGAGGGAAATATACACTGAAGCTTTCTTT
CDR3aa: CASSEAREIYTEAFF

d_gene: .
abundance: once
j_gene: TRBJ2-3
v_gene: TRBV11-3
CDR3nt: TGTGCCAGCAGCTTAGGAGCTAATACGCAGTATTTT
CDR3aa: CASSLGANTQYF

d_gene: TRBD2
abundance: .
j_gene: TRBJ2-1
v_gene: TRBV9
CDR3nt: TGTGCCAGCAGCGTGTCCGGGACTAGCGGGAAGAATGAGCAGTTCTTC
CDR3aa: CASSVSGTSGKNEQFF

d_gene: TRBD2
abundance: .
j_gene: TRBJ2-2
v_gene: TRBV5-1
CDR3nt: TGCGCCAGCAGCTTGTTGACTAGCGGGAAAAACACCGGGGAGCTGTTTTTT
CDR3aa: CASSLLTSGKNTGELFF

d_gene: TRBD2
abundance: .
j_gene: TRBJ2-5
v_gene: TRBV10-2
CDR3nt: TGCGCCAGCAACATAGCGGGAGGTGTACAAGAGACCCAGTACTTC
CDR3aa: CASNIAGGVQETQYF

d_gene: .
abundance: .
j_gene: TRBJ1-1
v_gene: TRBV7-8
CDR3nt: TGTGCCAGCAGCTTGAGACAGAACACTGAAGCTTTCTTT
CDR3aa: CASSLRQNTEAFF

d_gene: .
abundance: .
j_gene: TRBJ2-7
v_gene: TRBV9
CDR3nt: TGTGCCAGCAGCGTAGCTGGCAACGAGCAGTACTTC
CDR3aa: CASSVAGNEQYF

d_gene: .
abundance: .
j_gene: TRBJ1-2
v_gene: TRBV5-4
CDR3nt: TGTGCCAGCAGCTGGGGAGGGGGATCGAACTATGGCTACACCTTC
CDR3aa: CASSWGGGSNYGYTF

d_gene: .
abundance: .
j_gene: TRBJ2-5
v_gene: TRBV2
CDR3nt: TGTGCCAGCAGTGAGCTGGGGCGAGAGACCCAGTACTTC
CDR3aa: CASSELGRETQYF

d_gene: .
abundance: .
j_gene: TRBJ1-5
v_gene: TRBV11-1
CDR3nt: TGTGCCAGCAGCTTAAGTGGGAGTCAGCCCCAGCATTTT
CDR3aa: CASSLSGSQPQHF

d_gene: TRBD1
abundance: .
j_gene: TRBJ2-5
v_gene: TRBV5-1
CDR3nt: TGCGCCAGCAGCTTGGGGGGACAGGTAGTCCGAGAGACCCAGTACTTC
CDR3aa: CASSLGGQVVRETQYF

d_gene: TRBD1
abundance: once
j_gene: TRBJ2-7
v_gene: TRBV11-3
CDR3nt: TGTGCCAGCAGCCAAAATCCCGGGACAGGGCGCGCCTACGAGCAGTACTTC
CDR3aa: CASSQNPGTGRAYEQYF

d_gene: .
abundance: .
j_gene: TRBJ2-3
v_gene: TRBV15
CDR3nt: TGTGCCACCAGCAGTATTCGGGAGAGCACAGATACGCAGTATTTT
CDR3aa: CATSSIRESTDTQYF

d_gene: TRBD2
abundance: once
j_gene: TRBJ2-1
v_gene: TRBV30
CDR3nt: TGTGCCTGGAGTGTGGGGGGGATGAACACTGAGCAGTTCTTC
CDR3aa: CAWSVGGMNTEQFF

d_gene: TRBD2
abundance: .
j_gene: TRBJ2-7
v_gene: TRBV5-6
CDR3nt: TGTGCCAGCAGCTTGGCCCTCGGGACTAGCGTTTACCCAGCCTACGAGCAGTACTTC
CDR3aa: CASSLALGTSVYPAYEQYF

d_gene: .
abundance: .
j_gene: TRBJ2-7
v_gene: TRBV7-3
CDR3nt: TGTGCCAGCAGCTTAACTGCCATTCAGGGGATCTACGAGCAGTACTTC
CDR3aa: CASSLTAIQGIYEQYF

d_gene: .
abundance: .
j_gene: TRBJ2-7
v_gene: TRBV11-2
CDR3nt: TGTGCCAGCAGTCTAAGCTCCTACGAGCAGTACTTC
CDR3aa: CASSLSSYEQYF

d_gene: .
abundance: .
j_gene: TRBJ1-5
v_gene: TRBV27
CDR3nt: TGTGCCAGCAGTCCGAGTACAGGGTTCTATAGCAATCAGCCCCAGCATTTT
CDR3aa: CASSPSTGFYSNQPQHF

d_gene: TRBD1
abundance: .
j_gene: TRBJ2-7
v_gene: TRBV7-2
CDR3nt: TGTGCCAGCAGCTCGGGACAGTCCGAGCAGTACTTC
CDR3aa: CASSSGQSEQYF

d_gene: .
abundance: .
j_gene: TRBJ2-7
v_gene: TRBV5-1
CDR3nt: TGCGCCAGCAGCCAGGCGGGTTGGGACGAGCAGTACTTC
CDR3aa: CASSQAGWDEQYF

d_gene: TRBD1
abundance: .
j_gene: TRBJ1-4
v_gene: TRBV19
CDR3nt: TGTGTCAGTACCCCCGACAGGGATCTAGGAAAACTGTTTTTT
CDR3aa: CVSTPDRDLGKLFF

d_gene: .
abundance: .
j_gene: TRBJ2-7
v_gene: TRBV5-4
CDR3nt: TGTGCCAGCAGCCGCATCGGGGAGAACTACGAGCAGTACTTC
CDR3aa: CASSRIGENYEQYF

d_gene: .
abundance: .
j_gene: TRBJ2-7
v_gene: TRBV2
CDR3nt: TGTGCCAGCAGTGAAGGCAGGCCAACTTCCTACGAGCAGTACTTC
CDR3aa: CASSEGRPTSYEQYF

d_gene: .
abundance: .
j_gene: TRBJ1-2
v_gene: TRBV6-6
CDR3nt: TGTGCCGGCACGGGGACGGGAGGGAACTATGGCTACACCTTC
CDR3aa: CAGTGTGGNYGYTF

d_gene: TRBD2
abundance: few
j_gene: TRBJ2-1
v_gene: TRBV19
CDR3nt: TGTGCCAGTACTGAGGAGCGGGAGACATCTCGGAATGAGCAGTTCTTC
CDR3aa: CASTEERETSRNEQFF

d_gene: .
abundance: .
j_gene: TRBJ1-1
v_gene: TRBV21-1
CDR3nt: TGTGCCAGCAGCAAACTGGGGGGGGAAGCTTTCTTT
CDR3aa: CASSKLGGEAFF

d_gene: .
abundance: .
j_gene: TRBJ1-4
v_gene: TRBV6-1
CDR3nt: TGTGCCAGCAGTGAAACAGGGCCCCGAAAACTGTTTTTT
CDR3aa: CASSETGPRKLFF

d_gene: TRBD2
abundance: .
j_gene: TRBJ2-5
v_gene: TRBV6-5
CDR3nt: TGTGCCAGCAGGAGGACTAGCGGGAGTGATGAGCAGTACTTC
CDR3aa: CASRRTSGSDEQYF

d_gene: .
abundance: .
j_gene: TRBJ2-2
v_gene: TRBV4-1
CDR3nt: TGCGCCAGCAGCCTGCACGGTGGGAGGAACACCGGGGAGCTGTTTTTT
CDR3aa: CASSLHGGRNTGELFF